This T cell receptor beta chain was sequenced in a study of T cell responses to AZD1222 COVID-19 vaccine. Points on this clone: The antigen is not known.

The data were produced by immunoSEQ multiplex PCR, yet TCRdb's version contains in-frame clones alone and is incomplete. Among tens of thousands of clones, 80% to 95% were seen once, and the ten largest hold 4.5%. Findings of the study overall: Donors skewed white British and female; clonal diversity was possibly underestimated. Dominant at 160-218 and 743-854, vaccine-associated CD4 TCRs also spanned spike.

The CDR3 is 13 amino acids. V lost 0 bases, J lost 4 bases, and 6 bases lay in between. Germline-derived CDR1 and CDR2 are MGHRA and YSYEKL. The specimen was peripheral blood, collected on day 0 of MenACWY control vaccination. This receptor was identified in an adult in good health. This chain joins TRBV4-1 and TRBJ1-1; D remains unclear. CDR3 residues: CASSQDLGTEAFF. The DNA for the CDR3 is TGCGCCAGCAGCCAAGATCTGGGCACTGAAGCTTTCTTT.